The sequence of this T cell receptor beta chain was determined in a study of blood T cells in healthy people across ages. V was pared by 5 bases and J by 5 bases, with 12 bases of the junction left unmatched. Germline V gene data show CDR1 as MDHEN and CDR2 as SYDVKM. The CDR3 has 16 amino acids. PCR was performed a second time for about 7 to 12 cycles using a sample-barcoded 5' primer and a J-beta primer mix. TCRdb used MiXCR to reprocess the 5' RACE reads, holding one entry per CDR3 protein. The sample carries about 730,000 distinct CDR3 sequences, approximately 39% recorded once. This sequence joins TRBV28 and TRBJ2-5; the match to TRBD1 covers 9 bases. The receptor was derived from a woman in her fifties or sixties in good health. The sample comprised blood. CDR3 coding DNA: TGTGCCAGCAGTCCTCGGGACAGGGCATATAGGGAGACCCAGTACTTC. This translates into CASSPRDRAYRETQYF.